Below, 14 T cell receptor beta chains from the same sample are listed, as sequenced in a study of early T cells in non-severe SARS-CoV-2 infection. TCRdb redid the calling of the 5' RACE reads with MiXCR, one entry per CDR3 protein. The table lists over 30,000 distinct CDR3 sequences, 5.4% of them singletons. Sequenced input: whole blood. These receptors all come from an adult who was a healthcare worker with PCR-confirmed SARS-CoV-2 infection or an uninfected control (not recorded which).

This clonotype showed up just a few times. The chain combines TRBV28 with TRBJ1-5, with 10 nucleotides matching TRBD1. The V gene end was trimmed by 1 base and the J gene end by 2 bases; junction bases not matched to a gene: 2. Germline CDR1 is MDHEN and CDR2 is SYDVKM. The CDR3 spans 16 residues. The CDR3 coding sequence is TGTGCCAGCAGTTTATCAGGACAGGGGGGCAATCAGCCCCAGCATTTT. The encoded protein is CASSLSGQGGNQPQHF.

The table lists this clonotype with many counts. The rearrangement uses TRBV11-2 and TRBJ2-3; the D is unclear. The CDR3 is 14 amino acids. V was trimmed by 1 base and J by 1 base, leaving 6 bases between them. The germline gives CDR1 SGHAT, CDR2 FQNNGV. The DNA for the CDR3 is TGTGCCAGCAGCTTAGGGACGCGCACAGATACGCAGTATTTT. Amino acids: CASSLGTRTDTQYF.

This clonotype was recorded many times. This sequence joins TRBV5-1 and TRBJ2-2, with TRBD1 matching over 9 bases. V was pared by 4 bases and J by 4 bases, with 2 bases of the junction left unmatched. Germline assignment: CDR1 SGHRS and CDR2 YFSETQ. The CDR3 loop spans 14 amino acids. The DNA of the CDR3 is TGCGCCAGCAGCACACAGGGGGCCACCGGGGAGCTGTTTTTT. It encodes CASSTQGATGELFF.

This clonotype was seen only a few times. V usage is TRBV2 and J usage is TRBJ1-2, with D possibly matching TRBD1 (5 bases). Germline V lookup: CDR1 SNHLY, CDR2 FYNNEI. V dropped 5 bases and J dropped 4 bases, with 20 bases sitting between them. The CDR3 contains 16 residues. The DNA for the CDR3 is TGTGCCAGCAGTTCAACCCGAACGGGACTAATCTATGGCTACACCTTC. Translated, it gives CASSSTRTGLIYGYTF. The full variable domain, its missing parts supplied by reference TRBV2 and TRBJ1-2, is EPEVTQTPSHQVTQMGQEVILRCVPISNHLYFYWYRQILGQKVEFLVSFYNNEISEKSEIFDDQFSVERPDGSNFTLKIRSTKLEDSAMYFCASSSTRTGLIYGYTFGSGTRLTVV.

Details on this clonotype: Its ends do not fully match the called genes, so a read error is possible. The chain uses TRBV7-2 and TRBJ2-1; 12 bases align to TRBD2. Germline values: CDR1 SGHTA, CDR2 FQGNSA. The CDR3 loop spans 15 amino acids. This CDR3 reads CASSSSGGAYYEQFF. CDR3 DNA: TGTGCCAGCAGCTCTAGCGGGGGGGCCTACTATGAGCAGTTCTTC.

At least ten counts were recorded for this clonotype. V and J are TRBV19 and TRBJ2-6; D is perhaps TRBD1 (6 bases). Trimming took 7 bases from V and 4 from J, leaving 20 bases between them. The CDR3 is 17 amino acids. Germline V lookup: CDR1 LNHDA, CDR2 SQIVND (reference sequence). The CDR3 nucleotides read TGTGCCAGTATCGGCGGACAGCGTCAAGGAGGGGCCAACGTCCTGACTTTC. It translates to CASIGGQRQGGANVLTF.

CDR3 coding DNA: TGTGCCATCGGGAGGGGGCAGGAGACCCAGTACTTC. Encoded protein: CAIGRGQETQYF. The chain employs TRBV10-3 and TRBJ2-5; D assignment may be TRBD1 or TRBD2 (7 bases each). The germline V and J ends were trimmed by 8 bases and 5 bases, with 12 bases remaining between them. CDR3 length equals 12 residues. The germline V gene has CDR1 ENHRY and CDR2 SYGVKD.

This clonotype was counted only a few times. The gene calls are TRBV2 and TRBJ2-7; 14 positions agree with TRBD2. CDR1 and CDR2 (germline): SNHLY, FYNNEI. This CDR3 is 12 amino acids long. V lost 11 bases to trimming and J lost 6 bases; unmatched junction nucleotides: 3. Here the CDR3 DNA reads TGTGCCTTTGGGACTAGCGGGGGCGAGCAGTACTTC. This translates into CAFGTSGGEQYF.

J is TRBJ2-1 and V is TRBV28, with 8 positions matching TRBD2. The CDR3 covers 13 residues. Per germline, CDR1 MDHEN and CDR2 SYDVKM. V trimming: 3 bases; J trimming: 10 bases; junction bases outside the gene matches: 5. The CDR3, as DNA: TGTGCCAGCAGTTTCCCAATAGCGGGAGAGCAGTTCTTC. The encoded protein is CASSFPIAGEQFF.

This chain uses TRBV7-9 with TRBJ2-1, with D unresolved. V was pared by 0 bases and J by 4 bases, with 7 bases between. This CDR3 region has 14 residues. Germline V gives CDR1 SEHNR, CDR2 FQNEAQ (reference sequence). The CDR3 loop is CASSLAPGYNEQFF. The DNA for the CDR3 is TGTGCCAGCAGCTTAGCGCCCGGATACAATGAGCAGTTCTTC.

Only a few counts were recorded for this clonotype. This chain joins TRBV6-2 or TRBV6-3 and TRBJ2-7; D gene unclear. The CDR3 consists of 11 residues. V lost 11 bases, J lost 6 bases, and 14 bases lay in between. CDR1 and CDR2 from the germline V gene are MNHEY and SVGEGT. CDR3 amino acids: CAAGPGAEQYF. CDR3 DNA: TGTGCCGCTGGACCCGGCGCCGAGCAGTACTTC.

This clonotype was seen ten or more times. This chain links TRBV7-2 with TRBJ2-5, with 16 positions matching TRBD2. The ends lost 3 bases at V and 4 bases at J; junction bases unmatched: 8. Germline CDR1 is SGHTA and CDR2 is FQGNSA. This CDR3 has 18 amino acids. The CDR3 reads CASSLGLAGGPERETQYF. In DNA form, the CDR3 reads TGTGCCAGCAGCTTGGGACTAGCGGGGGGGCCGGAGAGAGAGACCCAGTACTTC.

The chain joins TRBV18 to TRBJ1-4; possible D gene TRBD1, 5 bases. Germline CDR1 is KGHSH and CDR2 is LQKENI. This CDR3 has 15 amino acids. Trimming left V 6 bases short and J 4 bases short, with 15 bases between. The CDR3 DNA reads TGTGCCAGCTCTCCTGCGAGGGGCAGTAATGAAAAACTGTTTTTT. This sequence encodes CASSPARGSNEKLFF.

Sample share makes this clonotype medium-sized. This rearrangement joins TRBV4-2 to TRBJ1-2, with D tentatively TRBD1 (6 bases). With 0 bases removed from V and 3 bases from J, the gap between germline ends came to 14 bases. The CDR3 spans 16 residues. CDR1 and CDR2 from the germline V gene are LGHNA and YNFKEQ. The CDR3 spells CASSQEPGQTYYGYTF. CDR3 coding DNA: TGTGCCAGCAGCCAAGAGCCTGGACAGACCTACTATGGCTACACCTTC.